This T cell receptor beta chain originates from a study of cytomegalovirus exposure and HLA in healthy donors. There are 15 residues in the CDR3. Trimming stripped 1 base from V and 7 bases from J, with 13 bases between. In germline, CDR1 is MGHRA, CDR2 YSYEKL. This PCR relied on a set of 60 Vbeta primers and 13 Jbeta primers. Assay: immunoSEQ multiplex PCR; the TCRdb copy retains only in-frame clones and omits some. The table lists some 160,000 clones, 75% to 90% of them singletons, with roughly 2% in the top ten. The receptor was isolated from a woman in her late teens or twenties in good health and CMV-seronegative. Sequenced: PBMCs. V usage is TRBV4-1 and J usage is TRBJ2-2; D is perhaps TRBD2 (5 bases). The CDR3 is CASSQGGNEGGELFF. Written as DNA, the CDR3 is TGCGCCAGCAGCCAAGGAGGGAATGAAGGCGGGGAGCTGTTTTTT.